Shown below are 18 T cell receptor beta chains from a single sample sequenced in a study of OX40 agonist ivuxolimab in advanced cancers. This table comes from immunoSEQ multiplex PCR, and its TCRdb copy is limited to in-frame clones, with some not included. The sample holds about 80,000 clones, around 89% seen once. Source: CD4+ or CD8+ T cells sorted from blood, taken in a trial of the OX40 agonist ivuxolimab. The receptor source for this set is an adult with an advanced solid tumor such as melanoma, head and neck, liver or kidney cancer.

The chain's CDR3 is CASSSPSLRGSETQYF. CDR3 bases: TGTGCCAGCAGTTCCCCCAGCTTAAGGGGTTCAGAGACCCAGTACTTC. The V gene is TRBV27, the J gene TRBJ2-5, with D perhaps matching TRBD1 (5 bases). Trimming removed 4 bases at V and 4 bases at J, with 19 bases between. The CDR3 sequence is 16 residues long. The germline V gene encodes CDR1 MNHEY and CDR2 SMNVEV (reference sequence).

The chain uses TRBV5-4 and TRBJ2-1; D possibly corresponds to TRBD2 (6 bases). This CDR3 has 17 amino acids. Germline lookup yields CDR1 SGHNT and CDR2 YYREEE (reference sequence). Trimming shortened V by 4 bases and J by 4 bases, and 21 bases separated the two germline ends. Written as DNA, the CDR3 is TGTGCCAGCAGCCTCCCCCGGGACTCCCATAATTACAATGAGCAGTTCTTC. Encoded protein: CASSLPRDSHNYNEQFF.

The chain couples TRBV10-3 to TRBJ1-1; 7 bases line up with TRBD1. This CDR3 comprises 13 residues. Trimming cost V 5 bases and J 3 bases; bases outside gene matches: 3. The V gene's germline CDR1 is ENHRY and CDR2 SYGVKD. The DNA of the CDR3 is TGTGCCATCAGTCGACAGGGTGACACTGAAGCTTTCTTT. This gives the protein CAISRQGDTEAFF.

V usage is TRBV6-1 and J usage is TRBJ2-7; D may match TRBD1 or TRBD2 (5 bases each). This CDR3 spans 15 amino acids. The germline gives CDR1 MNHNS, CDR2 SASEGT. V dropped 7 bases and J dropped 0 bases, with 16 bases sitting between them. The CDR3 here is CASMRIEGPSYEQYF. The CDR3 bases are TGTGCCAGCATGAGGATTGAGGGGCCCTCCTACGAGCAGTACTTC.

This CDR3 is CASSPGGATGNTIYF. CDR3 sequence (DNA): TGTGCCAGCAGCCCTGGGGGAGCTACGGGAAACACCATATATTTT. The chain has TRBV7-8 and TRBJ1-3, with D perhaps TRBD1 (5 bases). Germline loops: CDR1 SGHVS, CDR2 FQNEAQ. The CDR3 covers 15 residues. V was trimmed by 5 bases and J by 4 bases, leaving 15 bases between them.

The chain carries TRBV5-1 and TRBJ2-3, with D perhaps TRBD1 (5 bases). V lost 6 bases to trimming and J lost 3 bases, with 11 bases between them. The CDR3 contains 13 residues. Germline loops: CDR1 SGHRS, CDR2 YFSETQ. The CDR3 DNA is TGCGCCAGCAAGGGGTTTATGACAGATACGCAGTATTTT. It codes for CASKGFMTDTQYF.

The sample holds one count of this clone. V gene TRBV14 combines with J gene TRBJ1-5; D remains ambiguous. Trimming took off 4 bases at V and 3 bases at J, with 7 bases between the two ends. Germline V CDR1 and CDR2: SGHDN, FVKESK. The CDR3 loop spans 13 amino acids. CDR3 sequence: CASSLDHNQPQHF. The DNA of the CDR3 is TGTGCCAGCAGCCTCGATCACAATCAGCCCCAGCATTTT. Based on the CDR3 plus reference TRBV14 and TRBJ1-5, the full variable domain is EAGVTQFPSHSVIEKGQTVTLRCDPISGHDNLYWYRRVMGKEIKFLLHFVKESKQDESGMPNNRFLAERTGGTYSTLKVQPAELEDSGVYFCASSLDHNQPQHFGDGTRLSIL.

This clone was recorded once. The CDR3 nucleotides read TGTGCCAGCGGTGCACTTGATAATCAGCCCCAGCATTTT. As protein: CASGALDNQPQHF. This chain connects TRBV2 to TRBJ1-5; D remains ambiguous. The germline CDR1 and CDR2 sequences are SNHLY and FYNNEI. This CDR3 is built from 13 residues. The V gene lost 8 bases and the J gene lost 4 bases, with 12 bases spanning the gap.

This clone came up a few times. This chain joins TRBV19 and TRBJ2-7; D is undetermined. V lost 7 bases and J lost 3, with 13 bases in between. Germline CDR1 LNHDA, CDR2 SQIVND (reference sequence). The CDR3 consists of 13 residues. CDR3 sequence reads: CASKGVGLYEQYF. DNA for the CDR3: TGTGCCAGTAAAGGAGTAGGTCTCTACGAGCAGTACTTC. Combining the CDR3 with reference TRBV19 and TRBJ2-7 gives the whole variable domain DGGITQSPKYLFRKEGQNVTLSCEQNLNHDAMYWYRQDPGQGLRLIYYSQIVNDFQKGDIAEGYSVSREKKESFPLTVTSAQKNPTAFYLCASKGVGLYEQYFGPGTRLTVT.

The V gene is TRBV7-9, the J gene TRBJ1-5, with a possible D match to TRBD1 (6 bases). This CDR3 spans 13 amino acids. V gave up 6 bases and J gave up 7 bases, with 13 bases separating them. From germline, CDR1 is SEHNR and CDR2 FQNEAQ (reference sequence). CDR3 sequence (DNA): TGTGCCAGCAGTCTAGGGGGTGCCCAGCCCCAGCATTTT. Its protein product is CASSLGGAQPQHF.

The rearrangement uses TRBV5-1 and TRBJ1-4; no clear D gene. CDR1 is SGHRS and CDR2 is YFSETQ in the germline V gene. This CDR3 comprises 16 residues. Trimming pared 0 bases from V and 0 bases from J, leaving 9 bases between. CDR3 loop: CASSLAGSSTNEKLFF. The CDR3 coding sequence is TGCGCCAGCAGCTTGGCCGGGTCCTCAACTAATGAAAAACTGTTTTTT.

This chain joins TRBV5-1 and TRBJ2-6, with 11 bases matching TRBD2. CDR1 and CDR2 from the germline V gene are SGHRS and YFSETQ. With V trimmed by 0 bases and J by 2 bases, 7 bases remained unmatched. There are 19 residues in the CDR3. This CDR3 reads CASSLGLTSGVTGANVLTF. CDR3 nucleotides: TGCGCCAGCAGCTTGGGATTGACTAGCGGGGTTACTGGGGCCAACGTCCTGACTTTC.

This clone showed up just once. The V call is TRBV5-4, the J call TRBJ1-3, with 7 bases identical to TRBD1. V gave up 4 bases and J gave up 0 bases; unmatched junction bases: 10. The CDR3 totals 17 residues. Germline lookup yields CDR1 SGHNT and CDR2 YYREEE (reference sequence). The CDR3 sequence is CASSAQTGMGSGNTIYF. CDR3 coding DNA: TGTGCCAGCAGCGCCCAGACAGGGATGGGCTCTGGAAACACCATATATTTT.

V and J are TRBV10-3 and TRBJ1-1; D perhaps matches TRBD1 (5 bases). The CDR3 covers 15 residues. V lost 0 bases to trimming and J lost 3 bases, with 11 bases between them. CDR1 and CDR2 (germline): ENHRY, SYGVKD. The CDR3, as DNA: TGTGCCATCAGTGAGTCCATGGAAGGGGACACTGAAGCTTTCTTT. Protein product: CAISESMEGDTEAFF.

The chain combines TRBV5-1 with TRBJ2-7; D perhaps matches TRBD2 (7 bases). This CDR3 region has 15 residues. CDR1 SGHRS and CDR2 YFSETQ come from the germline V gene. The V end was cut by 7 bases, the J end by 2 bases, with 19 bases between. CDR3 sequence reads: CASWGGPTLAYEQYF. The DNA for the CDR3 is TGCGCCAGCTGGGGGGGGCCTACTTTAGCCTACGAGCAGTACTTC.

This chain connects TRBV10-3 to TRBJ2-2; tentative D call: TRBD1 (5 bases). Germline V CDR1 and CDR2: ENHRY, SYGVKD. The CDR3 length is 16 residues. V was shortened by 2 bases and J by 4 bases, with 14 bases between the two germline ends. The chain's CDR3 is CAISEGQGVSTGELFF. The CDR3, as DNA: TGTGCCATCAGTGAGGGGCAGGGTGTGAGCACCGGGGAGCTGTTTTTT.

Only a few counts were recorded for this clone. The chain is built from TRBV5-1 and TRBJ2-6; D is possibly TRBD2 (7 bases). This CDR3 region has 19 residues. Trimming removed 3 bases at V and 1 base at J, with 20 bases between. Germline CDR1 and CDR2: SGHRS and YFSETQ. The CDR3 DNA reads TGCGCCAGCAGCTCCCCGAAAGGGGGGGCCAATTCTGGGGCCAACGTCCTGACTTTC. Protein: CASSSPKGGANSGANVLTF.

This clone was found once. A read error is likely, as this CDR3 ends without the conserved phenylalanine or tryptophan. The chain uses TRBV10-1 and TRBJ1-6, with 7 bases identical to TRBD1. Per the germline V gene, CDR1 is WNHNN and CDR2 is SYGVQD (reference sequence). This CDR3 region has 16 residues. The ends lost 7 bases at V and 13 bases at J; junction bases unmatched: 19. CDR3 in amino acids: CASNRKRAQGLMPLHL. CDR3 bases: TGCGCCAGCAACCGGAAAAGGGCACAGGGGCTAATGCCCCTCCACCTT.